This TCR beta chain was captured in a study of blood T cell repertoires in COVID-19. The assay was immunoSEQ multiplex PCR, and TCRdb's table has in-frame clones only and misses some. The repertoire includes tens of thousands of clones, 90% of them detected once, and 3% to 3.5% sits in the top ten. The length of the CDR3 is 17 residues. Germline trimming cut 2 bases from V and 4 bases from J; bases unmatched to any gene: 12. Germline values: CDR1 LNHDA, CDR2 SQIVND (reference sequence). This TCR came from a human donor in a cohort sampled during active COVID-19. The sequenced sample consisted of peripheral blood. This sequence joins TRBV19 and TRBJ2-7, with 9 bases that match TRBD1. The CDR3 sequence: CASSIISSRTGAYEQYF. The DNA of the CDR3 is TGTGCCAGTAGTATAATCTCATCCCGGACAGGGGCATACGAGCAGTACTTC.